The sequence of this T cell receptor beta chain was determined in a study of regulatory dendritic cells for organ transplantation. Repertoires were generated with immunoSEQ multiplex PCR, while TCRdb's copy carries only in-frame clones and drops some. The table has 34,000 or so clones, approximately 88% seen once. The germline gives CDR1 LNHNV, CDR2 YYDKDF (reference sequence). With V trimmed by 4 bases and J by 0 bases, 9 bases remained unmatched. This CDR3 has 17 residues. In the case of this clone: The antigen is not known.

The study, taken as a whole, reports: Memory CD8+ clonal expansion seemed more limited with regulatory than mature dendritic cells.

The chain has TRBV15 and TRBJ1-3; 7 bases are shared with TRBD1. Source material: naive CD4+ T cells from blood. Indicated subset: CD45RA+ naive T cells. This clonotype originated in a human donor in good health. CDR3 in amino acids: CATSILGQDFSGNTIYF. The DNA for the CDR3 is TGTGCCACCAGCATTCTCGGACAGGACTTCTCTGGAAACACCATATATTTT.